This TCR beta chain was captured in a study of T cell repertoires in cytomegalovirus infection. About the research overall: Public TCR beta signatures were indicative of both CMV infection and a matching HLA type.

Note on this clonotype: What it recognizes is unknown.

Each CDR3 protein is one row after TCRdb ran MiXCR on the reads. The profile covers 900,000 to 950,000 distinct CDR3 sequences, with about a third appearing a single time and about 14% taken by the ten largest. The CDR3 length is 15 residues. V lost 2 bases and J lost 4, with 13 bases in between. Germline V CDR1 and CDR2: SEHNR, FQNEAQ (reference sequence). The starting material was cultured CD8+ T cells from PBMCs, obtained from culture after CMV antigen stimulation. This clonotype originated in a human donor in good health (CMV status not recorded). Some clones in this sample may be carry-over from other donors' samples. The rearrangement joins TRBV7-9 to TRBJ2-3, with D uncertain. The CDR3 here is CASSLIFRISDTQYF. As DNA, the CDR3 is TGTGCCAGCAGCTTAATTTTTCGAATTTCAGATACGCAGTATTTT.